The source of this TCR beta chain is a study of blood T cell repertoires in COVID-19. Study overall: Material from acute and convalescent COVID-19 was sourced from the United States, Italy and Spain.

Trimming pared 0 bases from V and 3 bases from J, leaving 10 bases between. Germline-derived CDR1 and CDR2 are SGDLS and YYNGEE. This CDR3 spans 14 amino acids. Generated by immunoSEQ multiplex PCR, the TCRdb table keeps only in-frame clones and is missing some. This table holds tens of thousands of clones, 80% to 90% found once. The rearrangement joins TRBV9 to TRBJ2-7; D not certain. The sequenced sample was peripheral blood. The source of this sequence is a man aged 60-69 years with acute or convalescent COVID-19. CDR3 nucleotide sequence: TGTGCCAGCAGCGTAGGCCAGGCGAACTACGAGCAGTACTTC. Residues: CASSVGQANYEQYF.